Listed below are T cell receptor beta chains from one sample, sequenced in a study of T cell responses to AZD1222 COVID-19 vaccine. Assay used: immunoSEQ multiplex PCR; TCRdb lists only in-frame clones, some missing. The profile shows 57,000 or so clones, more than 60% of them singletons. Source: peripheral blood, taken 28 days after the second AZD1222 dose. All receptors come from an adult who received the AZD1222 COVID-19 vaccine. The CDR3 runs from the conserved cysteine through the conserved F or W. A D gene is named only where the DNA matches it firmly. Some rows have no size entry. The others give once, few or many, or a class for an expanded clone.

few,-,TRBJ1-2,TRBV20-1,TGCAGTGCTAGAGGTCCCTATGGCTACACCTTC,CSARGPYGYTF
-,TRBD1,TRBJ1-1,TRBV6-2/TRBV6-3,TGTGCCAGCAGTTACGGGACAGGGGCCCGTGAAGCTTTCTTT,CASSYGTGAREAFF
-,-,TRBJ2-2,TRBV7-9,TGTGCCAGCAGCTTAATCCCCCAGGGAGGGGGCAGCGCCGGGGAGCTGTTTTTT,CASSLIPQGGGSAGELFF
-,-,TRBJ2-1,TRBV7-8,TGTGCCAGCAGCTTACTGGTCGTGGGGGGCAATGAGCAGTTCTTC,CASSLLVVGGNEQFF
-,-,TRBJ2-7,TRBV12-3/TRBV12-4,TGTGCCAGCAGCCGGGGGTACGAGCAGTACTTC,CASSRGYEQYF
-,-,TRBJ2-2,TRBV28,TGTGCCAGCAGGCGGGTGTTCGGGGAGCTGTTTTTT,CASRRVFGELFF
-,-,TRBJ1-2,TRBV6-5,TGTGCCAGCACCCCCCGAGGGTTGATCTATGGCTACACCTTC,CASTPRGLIYGYTF
-,-,TRBJ1-5,TRBV6-2/TRBV6-3,TGTGCCAGCAGCCCTCAGACTAGCAATCAGCCCCAGCATTTT,CASSPQTSNQPQHF
-,-,TRBJ1-4,TRBV28,TGTGCCAGCAGTGTGACCGGGTTTAATGAAAAACTGTTTTTT,CASSVTGFNEKLFF
-,-,TRBJ1-1,TRBV14,TGTGCCAGCAGCCAAGATAGGGGGTACTCTGAAGCTTTCTTT,CASSQDRGYSEAFF
-,-,TRBJ1-1,TRBV19,TGTGCCAGTAGTATTGCGGGGGCGGCTGAAGCTTTCTTT,CASSIAGAAEAFF
-,-,TRBJ2-2,TRBV2,TGTGCCAGCATGAGGGGCCCGGGGGTCGGGGAGCTGTTTTTT,CASMRGPGVGELFF
few,-,TRBJ2-7,TRBV5-1,TGCGCCAGCAGCCCCGGGTCGGCTGGCAACGAGCAGTACTTC,CASSPGSAGNEQYF
-,-,TRBJ2-7,TRBV27,TGTGCCAGCGCCCGCAGCCCCGAGGACGAGCAGTACTTC,CASARSPEDEQYF
-,-,TRBJ2-2,TRBV6-5,TGTGCCAGCAGTTATAGAATCCCCGGGGAGCTGTTTTTT,CASSYRIPGELFF
-,-,TRBJ1-4,TRBV27,TGTGCCAGCGGCCACGGGGGGGAAAAACTGTTTTTT,CASGHGGEKLFF
-,-,TRBJ2-1,TRBV2,TGTGCCAGCATCCCAGGGCCGACGGGGGTCAATGAGCAGTTCTTC,CASIPGPTGVNEQFF
once,-,TRBJ1-4,TRBV27,TGTGCCAGCAGTTTGGTGGGGACGCGGGAAAAACTGTTTTTT,CASSLVGTREKLFF
once,TRBD1,TRBJ1-1,TRBV7-8,TGTGCCAGCAGCTTATTGACAGGGGTCACTGAAGCTTTCTTT,CASSLLTGVTEAFF
once,-,TRBJ1-1,TRBV7-2,TGTGCCAGCAGCTTAGCCGACGGGGGCGGGAACACTGAAGCTTTCTTT,CASSLADGGGNTEAFF
-,-,TRBJ2-7,TRBV6-5,TGTGCCAGCAGCTCCGCGGACCCCTACGAGCAGTACTTC,CASSSADPYEQYF
-,-,TRBJ1-4,TRBV6-4,TGTGCCAGCAGTAGGGACGTCGGAGAAAAACTGTTTTTT,CASSRDVGEKLFF
-,-,TRBJ1-4,TRBV30,TGTGCCTGGAGCTTTTCAGGGGTTAATGAAAAACTGTTTTTT,CAWSFSGVNEKLFF
-,-,TRBJ1-1,TRBV7-9,TGTGCCAGCCACTACTTCGGGACAACTAACACTGAAGCTTTCTTT,CASHYFGTTNTEAFF
-,TRBD1,TRBJ1-1,TRBV5-1,TGCGCCAGCAGCTTTGGATCGAGAGGATTCGGGACAGAGAACACTGAAGCTTTCTTT,CASSFGSRGFGTENTEAFF
-,TRBD1,TRBJ1-1,TRBV4-2,TGTGCCAGCAGCAACCGGGACAGGAACACTGAAGCTTTCTTT,CASSNRDRNTEAFF
-,TRBD1,TRBJ2-5,TRBV7-9,TGTGCCAGCAGCCCGGACAGGGGGTCAGAGACCCAGTACTTC,CASSPDRGSETQYF
-,TRBD1,TRBJ1-5,TRBV28,TGTGCCAGCAGGGACGGACAGGGCGACCAGCCCCAGCATTTT,CASRDGQGDQPQHF
-,TRBD2,TRBJ2-7,TRBV6-6,TGTGCCAGCAGTCGGACTAGCGGGGGAGCTAGGGGATACGAGCAGTACTTC,CASSRTSGGARGYEQYF
-,-,TRBJ1-4,TRBV2,TGTGCCAGCAATGTAGGGGGGTCAACTAATGAAAAACTGTTTTTT,CASNVGGSTNEKLFF
-,TRBD1,TRBJ2-4,TRBV14,TGTGCCAGCAGCCAAGTGTCCTTCCGTAGGACAGGGCGAGCCATTCAGTACTTC,CASSQVSFRRTGRAIQYF
-,-,TRBJ2-7,TRBV27,TGTGCCAGCAGTTTCAAGCAGGGCTCAACGTACGAGCAGTACTTC,CASSFKQGSTYEQYF
once,TRBD2,TRBJ2-3,TRBV7-2,TGTGCCAGCAGCTACAGGGCGGGGGGGTCAGATACGCAGTATTTT,CASSYRAGGSDTQYF
few,-,TRBJ1-2,TRBV15,TGTGCCACCAGCTCCCTTAAGGGGGGGCTGTACCGTGGCTACACCTTC,CATSSLKGGLYRGYTF
-,TRBD1,TRBJ1-4,TRBV5-4,TGTGCCAGCAGCTTGGCGGGGACAGGGCCACCGAGGCTGTTTTTT,CASSLAGTGPPRLFF
-,TRBD1,TRBJ1-2,TRBV6-5,TGTGCCAGCAGGGGACAGAATACTATTTATTATGGCTACACCTTC,CASRGQNTIYYGYTF
-,-,TRBJ2-7,TRBV19,TGTGCCAGTAGTGTGGAGGGGGGGGCCTACGAGCAGTACTTC,CASSVEGGAYEQYF
-,-,TRBJ2-7,TRBV7-9,TGTGCCAGCAGCTTAGGAGGGCAGGCGCTCTACGAGCAGTACTTC,CASSLGGQALYEQYF
-,TRBD2,TRBJ2-1,TRBV11-3,TGTGCCAGCAGCTTCGGCGGGGGGTCCTACAATGAGCAGTTCTTC,CASSFGGGSYNEQFF
-,TRBD1,TRBJ1-4,TRBV11-2,TGTGCCAGCAGCCACTCCGGGACAGGGAATGAAAAACTGTTTTTT,CASSHSGTGNEKLFF
-,-,TRBJ1-5,TRBV19,TGTGCCAGTAGTATTGGAACGGCTAGCAATCAGCCCCAGCATTTT,CASSIGTASNQPQHF
-,-,TRBJ2-7,TRBV7-9,TGTGCCAGCAGTTCCCGCCACGAGCAGTACTTC,CASSSRHEQYF
-,TRBD1,TRBJ2-2,TRBV6-5,TGTGCCAGCAGACTCAGGGGGACCGGGGAGCTGTTTTTT,CASRLRGTGELFF
once,TRBD1,TRBJ1-3,TRBV9,TGTGCCAGCAGCGTAGGGACAGGGGGCGACGGAAACACCATATATTTT,CASSVGTGGDGNTIYF
-,-,TRBJ2-1,TRBV5-1,TGCGCCAGCAGCCCCGACGGCAGGGGTAGTGAGCAGTTCTTC,CASSPDGRGSEQFF
-,-,TRBJ2-1,TRBV18,TGTGCCAGCTCACCCAGACAGGATGGAGGTGAGCAGTTCTTC,CASSPRQDGGEQFF
-,-,TRBJ1-4,TRBV12-3/TRBV12-4,TGTGCCAGCACTCGAGGGGGAAATGAAAAACTGTTTTTT,CASTRGGNEKLFF
-,TRBD1,TRBJ1-2,TRBV18,TGTGCCAGCTCACCAGGGACAGGAGAATTCTATGGCTACACCTTC,CASSPGTGEFYGYTF
once,-,TRBJ2-2,TRBV18,TGTGCCAGCTCACCATTTGTCGGTACGAACACCGGGGAGCTGTTTTTT,CASSPFVGTNTGELFF
few,TRBD1,TRBJ1-5,TRBV28,TGTGCCAGCAGTTTATTTGCCCCTTTCCGGACAGGGCTCAATCAGCCCCAGCATTTT,CASSLFAPFRTGLNQPQHF
-,-,TRBJ2-1,TRBV11-2,TGTGCCAGCAGCTCCCCCCTCTACAATGAGCAGTTCTTC,CASSSPLYNEQFF
-,-,TRBJ1-2,TRBV3-1/TRBV3-2,TGTGCCAGCAGCCCCGCAGGGGACCCCAACTATGGCTACACCTTC,CASSPAGDPNYGYTF